Described below is a single T cell receptor (beta chain) sequence and its context. This sample stems from a study of blood T cells in healthy people across ages. A second PCR of roughly 6 to 12 cycles used a sample-barcoded 5' primer and a J-beta primer mix. Each CDR3 protein gets one entry after TCRdb re-called the 5' RACE reads with MiXCR. The sample shows around 670,000 distinct CDR3 sequences, 25% to 30% of them seen only once. CDR1 is MNHNY and CDR2 is SVGAGI in the germline V gene (reference sequence). After removal of 2 bases from V and 13 bases from J, the junction contained 9 bases not matched to a gene. The CDR3 totals 14 residues.

This sequence joins TRBV6-6 and TRBJ2-1, with TRBD1 identical over 9 bases. Sequenced sample: blood. This clonotype was obtained from a woman aged 80 or older in good health. The CDR3 loop is CASSYRDRVETQFF. The CDR3 region has the DNA TGTGCCAGCAGTTACCGGGACAGGGTGGAGACCCAGTTCTTC.